The 15 T cell receptor beta chains presented below share a single source sample, sequenced in a study of T cells in Graves' hyperthyroidism and ophthalmopathy (dated by TCRdb to the late 2010s). Libraries were built with multiplex PCR. For sequencing, an Illumina HiSeq 2000 was employed. Amplification of TCR beta CDR3 regions was carried out from RNA transcripts. A first-round RT-PCR of the TCR CDR3 used the HTBI primer set with the Qiagen OneStep RT-PCR kit. The public reads were run again by TCRdb, first through fastp at Q25 and then through MiXCR, and only productive beta chains were kept. Rows merge per CDR3 protein into single entries with the most common DNA and genes. Within this sample are about 690,000 distinct CDR3 sequences, with 17% of them counted one time only. 15% to 19% of the sample belongs to the ten largest clones. The sequenced sample was blood. The receptors shown here come from a man aged 50-59 years with Graves' hyperthyroidism.

The chain employs TRBV3-1 and TRBJ2-1; D is unclear. Germline CDR1 reads LGHDT; CDR2 reads YNNKEL (reference sequence). CDR3 length equals 14 residues. Trimming removed 1 base at V and 8 bases at J, with 12 bases between. The CDR3 spells CASSQGQVTDEQFF. CDR3 sequence (DNA): TGTGCCAGCAGCCAAGGGCAGGTTACGGATGAGCAGTTCTTC.

This clonotype was counted a few times. This chain links TRBV28 with TRBJ1-6, with D possibly matching TRBD1 (6 bases). Looked up from germline, CDR1 is MDHEN and CDR2 is SYDVKM. This CDR3 is built from 17 residues. V lost 5 bases and J 0 bases, leaving 14 bases between the germline ends. The chain's CDR3 is CASSRSTQGSYNSPLHF. CDR3 bases: TGTGCCAGCAGTCGATCGACACAGGGCTCCTATAATTCACCCCTCCACTTT.

Of note for this clonotype: A read error is possible here, since a much larger clone lies one base away. The chain joins TRBV11-2 to TRBJ2-7, with a possible D match to TRBD1 (5 bases). V gave up 5 bases and J gave up 3 bases, with 14 bases separating them. The CDR3 totals 14 residues. Germline CDR1 SGHAT, CDR2 FQNNGV. CDR3 in amino acids: CASSPWGRVYEQYF. For the CDR3, the DNA is TGTGCCAGCAGCCCTTGGGGCAGGGTCTACGAGCAGTACTTC.

The chain is built from TRBV4-3 and TRBJ2-7; maybe TRBD1 (6 bases). The ends were cut back, 3 bases at V and 7 bases at J, with 16 bases in the middle. Germline CDR1 and CDR2: LGHNA and YSLEER. CDR3 length: 14 amino acids. This CDR3 is CASSHPGQFTEQYF. CDR3 coding DNA: TGCGCCAGCAGCCACCCCGGACAGTTCACGGAGCAGTACTTC.

This clonotype turned up a few times. V is TRBV6-2 or TRBV6-3 and J is TRBJ2-1; unclear D gene. V was clipped by 7 bases and J by 5 bases, with 6 bases between them. Per the germline V gene, CDR1 is MNHEY and CDR2 is SVGEGT. The CDR3 sequence is 11 residues long. For the CDR3, the DNA is TGTGCCAGCACCCTCAACAATGAGCAGTTCTTC. Translation gives CASTLNNEQFF.

The chain combines TRBV27 with TRBJ2-5; 12 nucleotides agree with TRBD2. The junction had 1 base not matched to a gene; V was cut back by 3 bases and J by 5 bases. CDR3 length equals 14 residues. The germline CDR1 and CDR2 sequences are MNHEY and SMNVEV (reference sequence). The CDR3 sequence: CASSFLAGGETQYF. The CDR3 DNA reads TGTGCCAGCAGTTTTCTAGCGGGAGGGGAGACCCAGTACTTC.

This clonotype was seen repeatedly, ten times or more. The J gene is TRBJ2-7, the V gene TRBV12-3 or TRBV12-4, with 11 bases fitting TRBD2. The length of the CDR3 is 15 residues. V was pared by 4 bases and J by 0 bases, with 2 bases of the junction left unmatched. As DNA, the CDR3 is TGTGCCAGCAGTTGGACTAGCGGGCCCTCCTACGAGCAGTACTTC. Translated, it gives CASSWTSGPSYEQYF.

The chain joins TRBV29-1 to TRBJ2-1, with unresolved D. Per germline, CDR1 SQVTM and CDR2 ANQGSEA. V gave up 3 bases and J gave up 6 bases, with 12 bases separating them. CDR3 length: 13 residues. The CDR3 loop is CSVEALRVNEQFF. Here the CDR3 DNA reads TGCAGCGTTGAGGCCCTTAGAGTCAATGAGCAGTTCTTC.

The sample holds many counts of this clonotype. The chain employs TRBV30 and TRBJ2-5; the D gene is possibly TRBD2 (6 bases). Per germline, CDR1 GTSNPN and CDR2 SVGIG (reference sequence). V was pared by 5 bases and J by 1 base, with 11 bases between. The CDR3 totals 13 residues. The CDR3 is CAWSGGLQETQYF. CDR3 nucleotide sequence: TGTGCCTGGTCCGGGGGACTCCAAGAGACCCAGTACTTC.

The V gene is TRBV10-3, the J gene TRBJ2-3; the D is unclear. Germline V gene lookup returns CDR1 ENHRY and CDR2 SYGVKD. The CDR3 totals 11 residues. V was pared by 6 bases and J by 2 bases, with 3 bases between. CDR3 DNA: TGTGCCATCAGGACCACAGATACGCAGTATTTT. This translates into CAIRTTDTQYF.

This clonotype was seen ten or more times. The rearrangement uses TRBV7-8 and TRBJ2-1; TRBD1 aligns across 7 bases. Trimming cost V 7 bases and J 9 bases; bases outside gene matches: 9. The CDR3 contains 13 residues. Germline V gene lookup returns CDR1 SGHVS and CDR2 FQNEAQ. CDR3 DNA: TGTGCCAGCACCGTTGACAGGGACGCTGAGCAGTTCTTC. Translated, it gives CASTVDRDAEQFF.

This clonotype was detected many times. V is TRBV12-3 or TRBV12-4 and J is TRBJ1-1; 7 bases line up with TRBD1. The CDR3 length is 15 residues. J lost 1 base, V lost 3 bases, and 5 bases had no gene match. CDR3 region: CASSFSRQGNTEAFF. The CDR3 DNA sequence: TGTGCCAGCAGTTTTTCCAGACAGGGGAACACTGAAGCTTTCTTT.

This clonotype was recorded at least ten times. Here the CDR3 reads CASRRPGQGAQTQYF. CDR3 DNA sequence: TGTGCCAGCAGGCGTCCGGGACAGGGGGCGCAGACCCAGTACTTC. The gene calls are TRBV28 and TRBJ2-5, with TRBD1 identical over 12 bases. Trimming removed 6 bases from V and 6 bases from J; junction bases left unmatched: 8. CDR3 size: 15 residues. CDR1 is MDHEN and CDR2 is SYDVKM in the germline V gene.

The chain joins TRBV19 to TRBJ1-5; 7 positions match TRBD1. CDR1 and CDR2 (germline): LNHDA, SQIVND (reference sequence). This CDR3 spans 13 amino acids. With 9 bases clipped from V and 3 bases from J, the junction kept 5 bases outside the gene matches. This chain's CDR3 is CASTDRLNQPQHF. The CDR3 region has the DNA TGTGCCAGCACGGACAGGCTCAATCAGCCCCAGCATTTT.

This clonotype was detected many times. The chain has TRBV2 and TRBJ1-3; D is unresolved. V was shortened by 4 bases and J by 0 bases, with 13 bases between the two germline ends. The CDR3 is made up of 16 amino acids. Germline lookup yields CDR1 SNHLY and CDR2 FYNNEI. Here the CDR3 DNA reads TGTGCCAGCAGTGGGGCACAGCTGAGCTCTGGAAACACCATATATTTT. Residues: CASSGAQLSSGNTIYF.